This note documents a single T cell receptor (beta chain) sequence. Its target is not known. This specimen belongs to a study of cytomegalovirus exposure and HLA in healthy donors. Whole-study results and caveats: A prior analysis recorded that most TCR beta V segments were productive about 87% or about 30% of the time. Certain sequence variants were highly shared and formed a cluster, and this cluster was likely a sequencing artifact.

V shed 0 bases, J shed 1 base, and the junction held 9 bases outside the gene matches. CDR1 is LGHNA and CDR2 is YNFKEQ in the germline V gene. The CDR3 totals 18 residues. The primer mix had 60 Vbeta and 13 Jbeta primers. Sequencing used immunoSEQ multiplex PCR; TCRdb keeps in-frame clones, though not all of them. Of some 130,000 clones detected, 65% to 90% appear once; the ten largest clones hold approximately 10%. The sequencing sample was made of PBMCs. J is TRBJ2-1 and V is TRBV4-2; TRBD2 matches 7 bases. The receptor was isolated from a male donor in good health and CMV-seropositive. The CDR3 reads CASSQERLAGVSYNEQFF. The CDR3 nucleotides are TGTGCCAGCAGCCAAGAAAGGCTCGCGGGAGTATCCTACAATGAGCAGTTCTTC.